A single T cell receptor (beta chain) is shown here with its context. What it binds is not known. As for time point: baseline, week 1 (first vaccination visit). Treatment of the sample: pre-vaccination baseline after standard-of-care therapy. This CDR3 is built from 16 residues. CDR1 is SNHLY, CDR2 FYNNEI, per germline. V was clipped by 2 bases and J by 1 base, with 12 bases between them. The sample originates from a study of a mutant IDH1 vaccine in newly diagnosed glioma. Overall study: It was radiotherapy, temozolomide, or both that patients received previously, with most receiving both. Findings of the study overall: In about 93% of patients, immune responses induced by the vaccine occurred.

Clones were sequenced by immunoSEQ multiplex PCR, and TCRdb holds only the in-frame ones, with some missing. Among about 30,000 clones listed, roughly four fifths were seen once. This specimen consisted of PBMCs, obtained from a glioma patient treated with radiotherapy, temozolomide or both. This TCR derives from a man in his thirties or forties with glioma. This chain joins TRBV2 and TRBJ1-5, with D maybe TRBD1 (6 bases). CDR3: CASSELSTGSNQPQHF. CDR3 bases: TGTGCCAGCAGTGAATTGAGCACAGGGAGCAATCAGCCCCAGCATTTT.